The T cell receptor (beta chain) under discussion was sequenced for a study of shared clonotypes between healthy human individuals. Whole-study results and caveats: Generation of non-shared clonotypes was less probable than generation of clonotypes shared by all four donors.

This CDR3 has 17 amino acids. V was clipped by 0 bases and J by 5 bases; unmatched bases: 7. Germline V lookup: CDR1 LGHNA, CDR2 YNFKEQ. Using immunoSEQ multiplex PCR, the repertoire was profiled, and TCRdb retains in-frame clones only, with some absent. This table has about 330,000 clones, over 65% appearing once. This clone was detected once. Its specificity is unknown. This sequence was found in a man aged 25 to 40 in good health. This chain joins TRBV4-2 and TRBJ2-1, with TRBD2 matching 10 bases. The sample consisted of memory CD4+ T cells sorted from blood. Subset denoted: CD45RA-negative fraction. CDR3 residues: CASSQDRKREGNNEQFF. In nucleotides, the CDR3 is TGTGCCAGCAGCCAAGATAGGAAGCGGGAGGGGAACAATGAGCAGTTCTTC.